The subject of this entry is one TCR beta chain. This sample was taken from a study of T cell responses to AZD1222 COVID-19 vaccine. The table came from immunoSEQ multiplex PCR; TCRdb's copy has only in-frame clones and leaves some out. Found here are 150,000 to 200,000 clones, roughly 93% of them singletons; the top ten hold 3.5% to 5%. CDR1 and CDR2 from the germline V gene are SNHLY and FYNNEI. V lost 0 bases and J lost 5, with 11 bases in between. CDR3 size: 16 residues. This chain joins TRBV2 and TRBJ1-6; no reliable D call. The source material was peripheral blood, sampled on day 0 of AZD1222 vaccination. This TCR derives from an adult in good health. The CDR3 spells CASSEATVTDNSPLHF. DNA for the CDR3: TGTGCCAGCAGTGAAGCGACCGTGACGGATAATTCACCCCTCCACTTT. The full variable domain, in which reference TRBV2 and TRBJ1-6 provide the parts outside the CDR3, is EPEVTQTPSHQVTQMGQEVILRCVPISNHLYFYWYRQILGQKVEFLVSFYNNEISEKSEIFDDQFSVERPDGSNFTLKIRSTKLEDSAMYFCASSEATVTDNSPLHFGNGTRLTVT.